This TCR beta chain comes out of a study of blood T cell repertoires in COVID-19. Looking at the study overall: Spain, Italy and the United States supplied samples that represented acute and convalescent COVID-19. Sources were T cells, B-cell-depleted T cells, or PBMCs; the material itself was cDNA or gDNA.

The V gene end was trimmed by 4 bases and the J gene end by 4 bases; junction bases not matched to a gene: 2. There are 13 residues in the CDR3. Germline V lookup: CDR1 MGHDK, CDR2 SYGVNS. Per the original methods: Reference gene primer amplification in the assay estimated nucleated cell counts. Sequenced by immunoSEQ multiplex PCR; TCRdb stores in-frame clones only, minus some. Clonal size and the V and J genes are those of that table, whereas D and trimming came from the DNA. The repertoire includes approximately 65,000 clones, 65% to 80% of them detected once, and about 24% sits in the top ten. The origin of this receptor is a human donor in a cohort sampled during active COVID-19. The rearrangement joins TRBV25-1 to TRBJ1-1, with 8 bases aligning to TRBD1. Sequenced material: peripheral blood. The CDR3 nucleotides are TGTGCCAGCAGTGCTACAGGGGGCACTGAAGCTTTCTTT. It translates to CASSATGGTEAFF.